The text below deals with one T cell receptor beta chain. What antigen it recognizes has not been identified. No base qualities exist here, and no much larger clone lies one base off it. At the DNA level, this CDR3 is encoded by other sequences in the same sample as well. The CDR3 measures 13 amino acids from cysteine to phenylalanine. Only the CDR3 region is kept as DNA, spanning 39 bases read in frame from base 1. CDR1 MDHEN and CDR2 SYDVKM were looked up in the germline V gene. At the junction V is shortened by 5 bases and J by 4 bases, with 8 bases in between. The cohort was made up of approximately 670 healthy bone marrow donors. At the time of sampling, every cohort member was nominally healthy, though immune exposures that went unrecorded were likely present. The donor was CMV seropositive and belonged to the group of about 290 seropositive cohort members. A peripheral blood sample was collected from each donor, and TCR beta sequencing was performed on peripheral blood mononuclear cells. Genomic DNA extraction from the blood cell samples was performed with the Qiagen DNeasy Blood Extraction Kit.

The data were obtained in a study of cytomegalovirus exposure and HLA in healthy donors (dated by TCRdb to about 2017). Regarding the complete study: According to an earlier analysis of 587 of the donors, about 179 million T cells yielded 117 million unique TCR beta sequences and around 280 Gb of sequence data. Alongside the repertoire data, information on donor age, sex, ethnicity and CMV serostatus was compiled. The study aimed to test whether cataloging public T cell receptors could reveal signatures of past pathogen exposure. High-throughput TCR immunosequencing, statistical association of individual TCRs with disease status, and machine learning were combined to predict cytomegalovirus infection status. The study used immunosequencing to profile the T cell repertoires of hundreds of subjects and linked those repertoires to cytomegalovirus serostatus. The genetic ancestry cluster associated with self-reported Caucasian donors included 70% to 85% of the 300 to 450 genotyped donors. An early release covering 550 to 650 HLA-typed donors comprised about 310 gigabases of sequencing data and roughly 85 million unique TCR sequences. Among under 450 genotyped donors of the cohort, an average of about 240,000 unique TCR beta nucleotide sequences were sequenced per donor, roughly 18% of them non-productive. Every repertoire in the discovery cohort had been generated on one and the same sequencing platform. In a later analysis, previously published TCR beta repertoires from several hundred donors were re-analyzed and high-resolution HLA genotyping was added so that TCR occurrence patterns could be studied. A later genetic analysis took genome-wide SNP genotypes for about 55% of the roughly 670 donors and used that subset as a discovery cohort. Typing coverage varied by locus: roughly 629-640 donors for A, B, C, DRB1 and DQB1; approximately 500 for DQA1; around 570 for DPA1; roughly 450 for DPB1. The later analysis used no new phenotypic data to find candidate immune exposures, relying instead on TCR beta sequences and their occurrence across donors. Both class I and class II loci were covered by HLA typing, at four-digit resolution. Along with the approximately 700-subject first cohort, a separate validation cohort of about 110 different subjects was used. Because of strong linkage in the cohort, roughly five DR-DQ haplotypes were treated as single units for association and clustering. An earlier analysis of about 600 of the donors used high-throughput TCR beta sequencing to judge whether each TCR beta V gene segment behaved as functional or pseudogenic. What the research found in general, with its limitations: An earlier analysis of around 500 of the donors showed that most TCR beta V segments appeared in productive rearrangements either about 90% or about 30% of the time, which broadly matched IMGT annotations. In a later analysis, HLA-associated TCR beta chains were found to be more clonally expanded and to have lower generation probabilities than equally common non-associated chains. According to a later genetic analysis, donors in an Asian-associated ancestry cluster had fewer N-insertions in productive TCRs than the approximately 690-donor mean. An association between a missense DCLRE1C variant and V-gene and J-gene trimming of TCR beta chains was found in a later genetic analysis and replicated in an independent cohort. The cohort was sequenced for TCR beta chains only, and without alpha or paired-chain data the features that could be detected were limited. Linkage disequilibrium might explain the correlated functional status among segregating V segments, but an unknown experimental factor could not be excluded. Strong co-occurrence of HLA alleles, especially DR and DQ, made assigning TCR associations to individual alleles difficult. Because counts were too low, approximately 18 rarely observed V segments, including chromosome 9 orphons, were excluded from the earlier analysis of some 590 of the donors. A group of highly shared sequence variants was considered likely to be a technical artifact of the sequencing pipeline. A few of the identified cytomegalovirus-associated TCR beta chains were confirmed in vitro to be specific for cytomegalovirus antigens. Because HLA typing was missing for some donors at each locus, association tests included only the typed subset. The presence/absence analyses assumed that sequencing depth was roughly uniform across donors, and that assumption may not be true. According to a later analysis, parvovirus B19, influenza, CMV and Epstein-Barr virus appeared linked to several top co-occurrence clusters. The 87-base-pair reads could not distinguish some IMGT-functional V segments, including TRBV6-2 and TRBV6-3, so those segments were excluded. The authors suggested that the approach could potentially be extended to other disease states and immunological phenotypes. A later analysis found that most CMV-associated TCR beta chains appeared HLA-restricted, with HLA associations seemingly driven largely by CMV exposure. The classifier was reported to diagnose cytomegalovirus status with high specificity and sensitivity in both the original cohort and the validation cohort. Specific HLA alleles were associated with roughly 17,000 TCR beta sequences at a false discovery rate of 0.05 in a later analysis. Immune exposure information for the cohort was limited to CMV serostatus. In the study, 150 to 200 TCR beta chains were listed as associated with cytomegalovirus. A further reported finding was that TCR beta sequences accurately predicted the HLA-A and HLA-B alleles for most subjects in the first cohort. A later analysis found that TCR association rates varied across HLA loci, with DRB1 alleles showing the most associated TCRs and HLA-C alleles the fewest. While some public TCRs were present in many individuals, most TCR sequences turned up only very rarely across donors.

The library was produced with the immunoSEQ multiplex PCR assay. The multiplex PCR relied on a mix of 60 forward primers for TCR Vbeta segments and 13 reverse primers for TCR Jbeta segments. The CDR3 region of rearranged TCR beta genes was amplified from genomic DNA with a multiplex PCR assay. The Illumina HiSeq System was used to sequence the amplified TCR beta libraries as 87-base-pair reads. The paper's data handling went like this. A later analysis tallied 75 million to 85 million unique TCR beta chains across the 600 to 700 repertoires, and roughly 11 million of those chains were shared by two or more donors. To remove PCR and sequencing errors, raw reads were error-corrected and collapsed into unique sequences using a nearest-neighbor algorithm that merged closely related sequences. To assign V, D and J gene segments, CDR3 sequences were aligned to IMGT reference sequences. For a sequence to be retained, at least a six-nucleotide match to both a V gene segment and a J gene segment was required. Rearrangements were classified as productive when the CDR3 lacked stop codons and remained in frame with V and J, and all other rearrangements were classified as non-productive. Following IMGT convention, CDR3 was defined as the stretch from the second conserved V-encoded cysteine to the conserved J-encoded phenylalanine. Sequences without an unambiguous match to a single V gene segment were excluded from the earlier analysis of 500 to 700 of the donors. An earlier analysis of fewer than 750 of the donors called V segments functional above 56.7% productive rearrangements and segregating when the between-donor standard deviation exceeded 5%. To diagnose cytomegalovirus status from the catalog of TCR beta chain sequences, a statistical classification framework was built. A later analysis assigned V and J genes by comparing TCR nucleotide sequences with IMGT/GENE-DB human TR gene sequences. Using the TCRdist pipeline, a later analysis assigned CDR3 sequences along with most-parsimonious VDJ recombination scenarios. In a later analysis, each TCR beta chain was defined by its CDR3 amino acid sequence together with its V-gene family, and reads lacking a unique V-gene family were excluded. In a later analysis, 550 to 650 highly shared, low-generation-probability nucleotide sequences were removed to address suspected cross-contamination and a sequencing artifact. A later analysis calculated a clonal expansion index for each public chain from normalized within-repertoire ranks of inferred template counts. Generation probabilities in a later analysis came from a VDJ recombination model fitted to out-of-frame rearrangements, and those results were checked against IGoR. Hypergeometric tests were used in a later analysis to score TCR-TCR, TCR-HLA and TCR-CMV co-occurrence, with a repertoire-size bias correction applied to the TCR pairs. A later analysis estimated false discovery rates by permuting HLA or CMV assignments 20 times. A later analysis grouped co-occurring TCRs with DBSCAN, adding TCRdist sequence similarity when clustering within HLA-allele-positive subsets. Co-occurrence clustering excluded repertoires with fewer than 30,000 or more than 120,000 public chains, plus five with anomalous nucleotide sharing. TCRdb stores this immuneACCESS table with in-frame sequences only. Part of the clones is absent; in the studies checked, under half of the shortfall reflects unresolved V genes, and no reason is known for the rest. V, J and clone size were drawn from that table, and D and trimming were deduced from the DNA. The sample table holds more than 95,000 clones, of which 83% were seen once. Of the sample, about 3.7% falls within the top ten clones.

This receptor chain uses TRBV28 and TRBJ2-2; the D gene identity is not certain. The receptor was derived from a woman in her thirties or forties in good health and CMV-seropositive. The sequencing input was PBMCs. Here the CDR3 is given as CASSPPVTGELFF. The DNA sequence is TGTGCCAGCAGTCCCCCTGTCACCGGGGAGCTGTTTTTT.